Given below is one T cell receptor beta chain in context. It lacks a known antigen. It has no much larger one-base neighbor in the sample; base qualities were not kept. Relative to germline, V is missing 3 bases and J is missing 0 bases, with 6 bases of the junction outside any gene match. Reading the germline V gene gives CDR1 SGHTS and CDR2 YDEGEE. Counted from cysteine to phenylalanine, this CDR3 has 16 amino acids. Only the CDR3 portion is preserved as DNA: 48 bases, with reading frame beginning at the first base. The record originates from a study of blood T cell repertoires in COVID-19 (dated by TCRdb to 2020 to 2021). Describing the broader study: The collaborator samples originated in the United States, Italy and Spain and spanned the acute and convalescent phases of COVID-19. Where HLA class I and class II types were available, the types were taken from metadata supplied by the sample provider, not from assay-based typing. The sample metadata nearly always contained a de-identified subject ID, COVID-19 status, age in years and sex. The repertoires were released in a freely available public database meant as a resource for research on the immune response to SARS-CoV-2. Samples came from the ongoing ImmuneRACE study (first 160 participants) plus 1,254 subjects from 6 global collaborators. The material from the prospective study consisted of cDNA or gDNA derived from T cells, B-cell-depleted T cells, or PBMCs. Subjects who had been exposed to COVID-19, were actively infected with it, or had recovered from it provided the deeply sampled blood TCRbeta repertoires that made up the dataset.

Each collaborating institution followed its own protocols to collect whole blood in K2EDTA tubes. For TCRbeta analysis, collaborators shipped samples in one of three forms: frozen whole blood, isolated PBMCs, or DNA extracted from either of those sample types. The immunoSEQ Assay, a bias-controlled multiplex PCR, was used to amplify TCRbeta CDR3 regions from genomic DNA. The source study handled its data this way. Within the assay, amplification of reference gene primers was used to estimate how many nucleated cells each sample contained. Sequence reads were collapsed and filtered to measure the absolute abundance of every unique TCRbeta CDR3 rearrangement. For each sample, productive Simpson clonality was calculated by taking the square root of Simpson's diversity index across productive rearrangements. Not all clones reach the TCRdb copy of this immuneACCESS table, which keeps in-frame sequences only. Checked studies attribute under half of the gap to unresolved V genes and leave the rest unexplained. V, J and clone size derive from that table, while D and trimming were established from the DNA sequence. The sample table contains 63,000 or so clones; only one count was recorded for roughly 85% of them. Jointly, the top ten make up 35% to 45% of the sample.

Study-wide findings and limitations: How much clinical and demographic metadata was included differed by source and by participant, and the metadata was provided uncurated.

The TCR was taken from a human donor in a cohort sampled during active COVID-19. The chain is made from TRBV5-8 and TRBJ1-5; a stretch of 7 junction bases matches TRBD1. The sequenced sample was peripheral blood. The CDR3 in this case is CASSSGQDLSNQPQHF. The DNA is TGTGCCAGCAGCTCTGGACAGGATCTTAGCAATCAGCCCCAGCATTTT.